This TCR beta chain comes out of a study of OX40 agonist ivuxolimab in advanced cancers. Repertoires were generated with immunoSEQ multiplex PCR, while TCRdb's copy carries only in-frame clones and drops some. The repertoire holds more than 55,000 clones, with around 92% as singletons. From germline, CDR1 is SQVTM and CDR2 ANQGSEA. V lost 4 bases, J lost 2 bases, and 4 bases stayed unmatched. This CDR3 has 14 amino acids. Sequenced material: CD4+ or CD8+ T cells sorted from blood, taken in a trial of the OX40 agonist ivuxolimab. The chain uses TRBV29-1 and TRBJ2-2, with 7 bases identical to TRBD1. The TCR comes from an adult with an advanced solid tumor such as melanoma, head and neck, liver or kidney cancer. The CDR3 region has the DNA TGCAGCGTTGTACAGGGGCGAAACACCGGGGAGCTGTTTTTT. This encodes CSVVQGRNTGELFF.